This note documents a single T cell receptor beta chain sequence. The target antigen is unknown. Method: immunoSEQ multiplex PCR; TCRdb's copy keeps in-frame clones and lacks some. The sample yields over 20,000 clones, over 70% seen once. V lost 3 bases to trimming and J lost 4 bases, with 10 bases between them. This CDR3 is 13 amino acids long. The germline gives CDR1 KGHSH, CDR2 LQKENI. The time point here: cycle 4 day 1 (C4D1), after less than 7 weeks of nivolumab. The patients all showed relapse after autologous stem cell transplantation, while their brentuximab vedotin exposure varied. The data are from a study of PD-1 blockade in classical Hodgkin lymphoma. Findings and limits, study-wide: CD4+ but not CD8+ TCR diversity rose significantly by C4D1.

This chain links TRBV18 with TRBJ2-7, with D possibly matching TRBD2 (5 bases). The sequence was obtained from a human donor with classical Hodgkin lymphoma. This material consisted of peripheral blood mononuclear cells (PBMCs), taken before the fourth cycle of nivolumab. As DNA, the CDR3 is TGTGCCAGCTCACCCCTAGCCACATACGAGCAGTACTTC. Encoded protein: CASSPLATYEQYF.